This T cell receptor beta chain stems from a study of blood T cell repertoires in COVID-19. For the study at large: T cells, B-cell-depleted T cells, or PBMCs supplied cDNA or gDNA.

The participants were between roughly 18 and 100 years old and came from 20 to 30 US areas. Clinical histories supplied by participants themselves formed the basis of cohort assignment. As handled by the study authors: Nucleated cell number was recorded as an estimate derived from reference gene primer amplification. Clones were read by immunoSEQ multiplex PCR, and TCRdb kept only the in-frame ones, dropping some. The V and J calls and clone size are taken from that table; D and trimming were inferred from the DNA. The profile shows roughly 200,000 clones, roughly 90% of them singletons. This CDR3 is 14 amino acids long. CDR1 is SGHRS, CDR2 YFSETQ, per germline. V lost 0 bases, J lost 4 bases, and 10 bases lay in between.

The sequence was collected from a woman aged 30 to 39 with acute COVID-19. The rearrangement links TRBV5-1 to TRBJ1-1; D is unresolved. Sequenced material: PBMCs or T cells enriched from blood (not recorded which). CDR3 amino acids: CASSLVRESTEAFF. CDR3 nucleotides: TGCGCCAGCAGCTTGGTGCGGGAGTCCACTGAAGCTTTCTTT. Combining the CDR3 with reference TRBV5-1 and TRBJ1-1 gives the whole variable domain KAGVTQTPRYLIKTRGQQVTLSCSPISGHRSVSWYQQTPGQGLQFLFEYFSETQRNKGNFPGRFSGRQFSNSRSEMNVSTLELGDSALYLCASSLVRESTEAFFGQGTRLTVV.